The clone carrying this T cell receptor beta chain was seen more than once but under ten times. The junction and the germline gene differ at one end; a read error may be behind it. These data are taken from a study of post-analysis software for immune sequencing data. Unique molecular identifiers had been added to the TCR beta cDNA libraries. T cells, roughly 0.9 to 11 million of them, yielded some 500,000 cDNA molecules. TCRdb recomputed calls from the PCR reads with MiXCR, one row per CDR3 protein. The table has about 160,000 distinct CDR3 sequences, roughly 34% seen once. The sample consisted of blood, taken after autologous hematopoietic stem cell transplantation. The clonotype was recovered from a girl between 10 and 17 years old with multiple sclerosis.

The chain's CDR3 is CSVGSASSQPQHF. In DNA, the CDR3 is TGCAGCGTTGGGTCAGCAAGCAGTCAGCCCCAGCATTTT. The rearrangement joins TRBV29-1 to TRBJ1-5, with D unclear. Germline CDR1 is SQVTM and CDR2 is ANQGSEA. The CDR3 has 13 residues.